A single sample is the source of the 23 T cell receptor beta chains below, sequenced in a study of Graves' ophthalmopathy and Graves' hyperthyroidism. Transcripts of RNA were the source for amplifying TCR beta CDR3 regions. HTBI primers served in a first-round RT-PCR, which a second-round multiplex PCR followed. TCRdb analysed the multiplex PCR reads with MiXCR anew, one entry per CDR3 protein. The sample holds about 420,000 distinct CDR3 sequences, roughly 20% seen once. Specimen: peripheral blood. These receptors were taken from a woman between 18 and 29 years old with stable Graves' hyperthyroidism.

This clonotype showed up many times. This chain uses TRBV12-3 or TRBV12-4 with TRBJ2-5; D might be TRBD1 (5 bases). The CDR3 sequence is 13 residues long. Deletions cut 3 bases from V and 3 bases from J, with 8 bases between. The CDR3 spells CASSFPREETQYF. Written as DNA, the CDR3 is TGTGCCAGCAGTTTTCCCAGGGAAGAGACCCAGTACTTC.

This clonotype has ten or more counts. This sequence joins TRBV20-1 and TRBJ2-5; D is undetermined. The CDR3 spans 14 residues. Trimming took 3 bases from V and 4 from J, leaving 15 bases between them. Germline V gives CDR1 DFQATT, CDR2 SNEGSKA (reference sequence). The CDR3 reads CSASWLTGRETQYF. The CDR3 nucleotides read TGCAGTGCTAGCTGGTTGACGGGCCGAGAGACCCAGTACTTC.

This clonotype was detected ten times or more. The CDR3 DNA sequence: TGTGCCAGCAGTTACTGGACAGGGGGCAACACTGAAGCTTTCTTT. Its protein is CASSYWTGGNTEAFF. This chain connects TRBV2 to TRBJ1-1; 11 nucleotides match TRBD1. J was trimmed by 2 bases and V by 5 bases; bases with no gene match: 4. Germline loops: CDR1 SNHLY, CDR2 FYNNEI. The CDR3 spans 15 residues.

This clonotype was seen repeatedly, ten times or more. The CDR3 DNA reads as TGTGCTAGTGGTTTGACCGGAGATCAGCCCCAGCATTTT. The encoded protein is CASGLTGDQPQHF. The V call is TRBV12-5, the J call TRBJ1-5; D is unresolved. The germline V gene has CDR1 LGHNT and CDR2 FRNRAP. CDR3 size: 13 residues. Deletions cut 2 bases from V and 5 bases from J, with 7 bases between.

Ten or more counts support this clonotype. In nucleotides, the CDR3 is TGTGCCAGCTCCTATCGTCAAAGAACCGGGGAGCTGTTTTTT. Its protein product is CASSYRQRTGELFF. The rearrangement uses TRBV11-2 and TRBJ2-2; no firm D call. V lost 8 bases and J lost 5, with 15 bases in between. This CDR3 is built from 14 residues. CDR1 SGHAT and CDR2 FQNNGV come from the germline V gene.

J is TRBJ1-5 and V is TRBV20-1; D is possibly TRBD1 (5 bases). Trimming cost V 7 bases and J 4 bases, with 17 bases left between them. The CDR3 sequence is 14 residues long. Germline CDR1 reads DFQATT; CDR2 reads SNEGSKA (reference sequence). This CDR3 is CSGDPLSPNQPQHF. DNA for the CDR3: TGCAGTGGGGACCCCCTCTCCCCAAATCAGCCCCAGCATTTT.

This clonotype was detected many times. The J gene is TRBJ1-2, the V gene TRBV29-1; TRBD1 matches 10 bases. The germline CDR1 and CDR2 sequences are SQVTM and ANQGSEA. This CDR3 contains 13 residues. Trimming took 5 bases from V and 5 from J; bases not matched to a gene: 5. CDR3 residues: CSVTPGQGYGYTF. In nucleotides, the CDR3 is TGCAGCGTTACACCGGGACAGGGGTATGGCTACACCTTC.

V gene TRBV28 combines with J gene TRBJ2-7; D might be TRBD1 or TRBD2, each matching 6 bases. Trimming shortened V by 1 base and J by 3 bases, and 10 bases separated the two germline ends. CDR1 MDHEN and CDR2 SYDVKM come from the germline V gene. CDR3 size: 14 residues. CDR3 nucleotides: TGTGCCAGCAGTTTATATCGGGGGCTCTACGAGCAGTACTTC. Protein product: CASSLYRGLYEQYF.

There are many counts of this clonotype. V is TRBV27 and J is TRBJ2-7; 11 bases align to TRBD1. V lost 4 bases, J lost 3 bases, and 5 bases stayed unmatched. This CDR3 has 15 amino acids. Looked up from germline, CDR1 is MNHEY and CDR2 is SMNVEV (reference sequence). CDR3 coding DNA: TGTGCCAGCAGTTCTGGGACAGGGGGGATCTACGAGCAGTACTTC. It translates to CASSSGTGGIYEQYF.

In this sample, this clonotype turned up many times. The chain carries TRBV9 and TRBJ1-1; D ambiguous. V lost 4 bases and J lost 1, with 14 bases in between. The CDR3 loop spans 15 amino acids. Germline V gene lookup returns CDR1 SGDLS and CDR2 YYNGEE. CDR3 sequence: CASSSLLPSNTEAFF. CDR3 nucleotide sequence: TGTGCCAGCAGCTCACTTCTCCCTTCGAACACTGAAGCTTTCTTT. Combining the CDR3 with reference TRBV9 and TRBJ1-1 gives the whole variable domain DSGVTQTPKHLITATGQRVTLRCSPRSGDLSVYWYQQSLDQGLQFLIQYYNGEERAKGNILERFSAQQFPDLHSELNLSSLELGDSALYFCASSSLLPSNTEAFFGQGTRLTVV.

This clonotype came up a few times. The chain couples TRBV11-1 to TRBJ2-5, with D possibly TRBD2 on 7 matching bases. The CDR3 consists of 15 residues. CDR1 is SGHAT and CDR2 is FQDESV in the germline V gene (reference sequence). Trimming cost V 4 bases and J 0 bases, with 12 bases left between them. Here the CDR3 reads CASSSRGGDQETQYF. CDR3 in DNA: TGTGCCAGCAGCTCGAGGGGGGGCGACCAAGAGACCCAGTACTTC.

This clonotype was seen ten or more times. The chain recombines TRBV10-3 with TRBJ2-5; D not certain. Trimming cost V 0 bases and J 3 bases, with 2 bases left between them. CDR1 is ENHRY and CDR2 is SYGVKD in the germline V gene. The length of the CDR3 is 12 residues. CDR3 nucleotide sequence: TGTGCCATCAGTGAGTCGGAAGAGACCCAGTACTTC. It encodes CAISESEETQYF.

This clonotype occurred many times. The V call is TRBV7-9, the J call TRBJ2-5; 11 nucleotides align to TRBD2. V was pared by 3 bases and J by 3 bases, with 3 bases of the junction left unmatched. Germline CDR1 and CDR2: SEHNR and FQNEAQ (reference sequence). CDR3 length: 15 amino acids. CDR3 nucleotides: TGTGCCAGCAGCTTGACTAGCGGGAATGAAGAGACCCAGTACTTC. This translates into CASSLTSGNEETQYF.

Remarks on this clonotype: A clone one base away is much larger, so this may be a read error. No conserved phenylalanine or tryptophan is present at the end of the CDR3, so a read error is the likely explanation. The chain is built from TRBV4-2 and TRBJ1-2; D remains unclear. The CDR3 totals 15 residues. The V gene lost 0 bases and the J gene lost 4 bases, with 12 bases spanning the gap. Germline V CDR1 and CDR2: LGHNA, YNFKEQ. The CDR3 nucleotides are TGTGCCAGCAGCCAAGATCGGAACGGAGGCTATGGCTACACCTCC. Its protein product is CASSQDRNGGYGYTS.

This clonotype was counted ten times or more. The chain joins TRBV29-1 to TRBJ2-7; 7 positions match TRBD1. The CDR3 covers 19 residues. Losses at the gene ends were 6 bases for V and 0 bases for J; bases not matched to a gene: 23. The germline gives CDR1 SQVTM, CDR2 ANQGSEA. The CDR3 nucleotides read TGCAGCGTGAGGGGGCCTTACCGGGACACAGAACATCGCTCCTACGAGCAGTACTTC. Translated, it gives CSVRGPYRDTEHRSYEQYF.

This clonotype was counted many times. This sequence joins TRBV12-3 or TRBV12-4 and TRBJ2-7, with D possibly called TRBD1 or TRBD2 (5 bases each). The CDR3 spans 14 residues. Trimming stripped 5 bases from V and 2 bases from J, with 13 bases between. The CDR3 sequence: CASSRLMGPYEQYF. The CDR3 coding sequence is TGTGCCAGCAGTCGCCTGATGGGACCCTACGAGCAGTACTTC.

This clonotype was picked up many times. The chain is built from TRBV20-1 and TRBJ2-5, with D unresolved. Per the germline V gene, CDR1 is DFQATT and CDR2 is SNEGSKA (reference sequence). CDR3 length: 13 residues. The V and J ends lost 4 bases and 2 bases respectively, with 11 bases between them. The CDR3 bases are TGCAGTGCTAATTACATTACGCAAGAGACCCAGTACTTC. This translates into CSANYITQETQYF.

This clonotype was seen a few times. The chain links TRBV7-9 to TRBJ2-7; the match to TRBD1 covers 7 bases. V lost 2 bases, J lost 2 bases, and 6 bases stayed unmatched. The CDR3 contains 15 residues. The germline V gene has CDR1 SEHNR and CDR2 FQNEAQ (reference sequence). This CDR3 is CASSLSTGLTYEQYF. The CDR3 DNA is TGTGCCAGCAGCTTATCGACAGGGCTAACCTACGAGCAGTACTTC.

Ten or more counts support this clonotype. The chain uses TRBV2 and TRBJ1-5; D is unclear. The CDR3 has 15 residues. V dropped 7 bases and J dropped 0 bases, with 13 bases sitting between them. Per the germline V gene, CDR1 is SNHLY and CDR2 is FYNNEI. Here the CDR3 reads CASKAETSSNQPQHF. In nucleotides, the CDR3 is TGTGCCAGCAAGGCAGAGACAAGTAGCAATCAGCCCCAGCATTTT.

There are many counts of this clonotype. At one of its ends the junction is not consistent with the germline gene, which may arise from a read error. This chain connects TRBV7-9 to TRBJ1-1, with TRBD1 identical over 10 bases. From germline, CDR1 is SEHNR and CDR2 FQNEAQ (reference sequence). This CDR3 comprises 13 residues. CDR3 sequence: CASSRRQGAEGFF. The CDR3 DNA reads as TGTGCCAGCAGCCGACGACAGGGGGCCGAAGGTTTCTTT.

This clonotype was detected ten times or more. V gene TRBV5-1 combines with J gene TRBJ2-7, with D uncertain. Germline CDR1 and CDR2: SGHRS and YFSETQ. Between the trimmed V and J ends, which lost 5 bases and 2 bases, there was a span of 14 bases. CDR3 length: 14 amino acids. The CDR3 DNA sequence: TGCGCCAGCAGACCCCCCGGAACCCCCTACGAGCAGTACTTC. This codes for CASRPPGTPYEQYF.

This clonotype has at least ten counts. The gene calls are TRBV5-1 and TRBJ2-7; TRBD1 agrees at 11 bases. The CDR3 has 15 residues. The V gene end was trimmed by 3 bases and the J gene end by 2 bases; junction bases not matched to a gene: 4. Germline loops: CDR1 SGHRS, CDR2 YFSETQ. The CDR3 spells CASSSGTGGPYEQYF. CDR3 DNA: TGCGCCAGCAGCTCCGGGACAGGGGGTCCCTACGAGCAGTACTTC.

The chain is built from TRBV24-1 and TRBJ1-1, with a tentative D call TRBD1 (6 bases). This CDR3 region has 11 residues. Germline V gene sequence: CDR1 KGHDR, CDR2 SFDVKD. The V end was cut by 5 bases, the J end by 8 bases, with 8 bases between. The CDR3 sequence: CATSVGQEAFF. The DNA of the CDR3 is TGTGCCACCAGTGTGGGACAAGAAGCTTTCTTT.